This passage covers 2 T cell receptor beta chains from one sample sequenced in a study of T cell repertoires in cytomegalovirus infection. These receptors' targets are unknown. TCRdb re-called the reads through MiXCR, storing one row per CDR3 protein. The sample contains some 800,000 distinct CDR3 sequences, 32% of which appear only once. The input for sequencing was cultured CD8+ T cells from PBMCs, taken from culture after CMV antigen stimulation. These TCRs come from a human donor in good health (CMV status not recorded). Some clones in this sample may be carry-over from other donors' samples.

The V call is TRBV4-1, the J call TRBJ2-1, with 8 positions matching TRBD1. V lost 4 bases, J lost 7 bases, and 15 bases stayed unmatched. Germline CDR1 reads MGHRA; CDR2 reads YSYEKL. The CDR3 length is 17 residues. The CDR3 region has the DNA TGCGCCAGCAGCCGGCAAAACCAGGGGGCGCAGGGAAATGAGCAGTTCTTC. It yields the protein CASSRQNQGAQGNEQFF.

This clonotype was detected ten times or more. The chain links TRBV7-6 to TRBJ2-3; TRBD2 agrees at 11 bases. The CDR3 extends over 15 amino acids. V was clipped by 4 bases and J by 3 bases; unmatched bases: 3. CDR1 is SGHVS, CDR2 FNYEAQ, per germline. The chain's CDR3 is CASSYSGGATDTQYF. DNA of the CDR3: TGTGCCAGCAGCTATAGCGGGGGGGCTACAGATACGCAGTATTTT.